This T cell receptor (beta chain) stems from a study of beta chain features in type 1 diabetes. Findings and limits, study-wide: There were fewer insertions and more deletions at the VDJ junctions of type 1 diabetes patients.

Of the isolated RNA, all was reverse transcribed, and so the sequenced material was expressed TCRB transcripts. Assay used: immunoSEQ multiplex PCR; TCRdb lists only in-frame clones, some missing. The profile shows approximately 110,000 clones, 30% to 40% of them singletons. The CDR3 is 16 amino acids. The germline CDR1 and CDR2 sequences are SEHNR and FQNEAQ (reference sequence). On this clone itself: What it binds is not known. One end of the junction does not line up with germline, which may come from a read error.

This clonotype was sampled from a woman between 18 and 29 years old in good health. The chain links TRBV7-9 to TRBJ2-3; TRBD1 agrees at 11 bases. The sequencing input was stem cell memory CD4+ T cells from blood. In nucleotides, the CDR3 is TGCGCCAGCAGCCAAGATCGGGACAGGGGGACAGATACGCAGTATTTT. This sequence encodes CASSQDRDRGTDTQYF.